This TCR beta chain was recovered during a study of CD8+ T cells in alopecia areata. RNA extraction was followed by reverse transcription into cDNA, which acted as the sequencing template. TCRdb's copy holds only in-frame clones and misses some; the assay was immunoSEQ multiplex PCR. The sample has about 3,600 clones, 70% seen once. Stated treatment: oral pan-JAK inhibitor, 5-10 mg twice daily. As part of sample collection, lesional scalp punch biopsies and peripheral blood were taken from alopecia areata patients. This clone was detected once. The origin of this receptor is a human donor with alopecia areata. Sample: skin, taken at week 24, from a patient treated with tofacitinib.

The CDR3 nucleotides read TGTGCCAGCGCGGGGAACACTGAAGCTTTCTTT. Residues: CASAGNTEAFF. The chain links TRBV6-1 to TRBJ1-1, with D unresolved. Germline CDR1 MNHNS, CDR2 SASEGT. This CDR3 has 11 amino acids. The germline V and J ends were trimmed by 8 bases and 1 base, with 5 bases remaining between them.